This T cell receptor beta chain was profiled in a study of blood T cells in healthy people across ages. Findings of the study overall: Among long-lived donors, naive CD4+ cells were more numerous and diversity higher than in aged donors. Samples with more naive T cells showed higher observed beta diversity.

The second PCR ran roughly 6 to 11 cycles with a sample-barcoded 5' primer and J-beta primers. A template-switch adaptor that had 12 random nucleotides put a tag on each cDNA molecule. TCRdb reprocessed the 5' RACE reads via MiXCR and lists one record per CDR3 protein. The sample has hundreds of thousands of distinct CDR3 sequences, about 46% seen once. V lost 1 base and J 2 bases, leaving 9 bases between the germline ends. The CDR3 extends over 14 amino acids. Germline V lookup: CDR1 SGHRS, CDR2 YFSETQ. For this clonotype: Antigen: not known.

Specimen: blood. This clonotype originated in an elderly man in good health. J is TRBJ1-1 and V is TRBV5-1; TRBD1 is a possible D gene (5 bases). The CDR3 sequence: CASSLSQGNTEAFF. The CDR3 DNA reads TGCGCCAGCAGCTTGTCCCAGGGAAACACTGAAGCTTTCTTT.